A selection of T cell receptor beta chains follows, all from one sample in a study of shared clonotypes between healthy human individuals. Profiling relied on immunoSEQ multiplex PCR, and the TCRdb table lists in-frame clones only, not all of them. The sample records hundreds of thousands of clones, 70% to 80% being singletons. Sequencing was done on a sample of PBMCs. The origin of the receptors is a woman in her thirties or forties in good health. Some clones in this sample may be carry-over from other donors' samples. The CDR3 runs from the conserved cysteine through the conserved F or W. A D gene is named only where the DNA matches it firmly. Clone size appears in some rows only: once, few, many, or a class for an expanded clone.

length,D,size,J,V,DNA,CDR3
16,-,few,TRBJ2-3,TRBV5-1,TGCGCCAGCATCCTGGGTAGGGCGTCTAGCACAGATACGCAGTATTTT,CASILGRASSTDTQYF
14,-,-,TRBJ2-5,TRBV19,TGTGCCAGTAGCATCTTGGGTAAGGCGGAGACCCAGTACTTC,CASSILGKAETQYF
16,-,-,TRBJ1-2,TRBV6-5,TGTGCCAGCAGTTACATCTCTGGTTCCCCCAACTATGGCTACACCTTC,CASSYISGSPNYGYTF
13,TRBD1,few,TRBJ1-1,TRBV30,TGTGCCTGGAGCACAGGGGGCGGCACTGAAGCTTTCTTT,CAWSTGGGTEAFF
18,-,-,TRBJ2-2,TRBV27,TGTGCCAGCAGTCCGGTAAGAGGAGCGCCTCCGAACACCGGGGAGCTGTTTTTT,CASSPVRGAPPNTGELFF
14,TRBD2,-,TRBJ2-3,TRBV19,TGTGCCAGTAGTCTAGCGGCGGGGACAGATACGCAGTATTTT,CASSLAAGTDTQYF
14,TRBD1,once,TRBJ1-5,TRBV19,TGTGCCACGGACGCAGGGGGTGGCAATCAGCCCCAGCATTTT,CATDAGGGNQPQHF
13,-,-,TRBJ1-1,TRBV7-8,TGTGCCAGCAGCGTCCGATCGGGCACTGAAGCTTTCTTT,CASSVRSGTEAFF
14,TRBD2,once,TRBJ2-3,TRBV29-1,TGCAGCGGATCGGGACTAGCGTTGACAGATACGCAGTATTTT,CSGSGLALTDTQYF
15,-,few,TRBJ2-7,TRBV30,TGTGCCTGGAGTACGTTGGGGCTACGGGGTCTCGAGCAGTACTTC,CAWSTLGLRGLEQYF
16,TRBD2,-,TRBJ2-5,TRBV11-2,TGTGCCAGCAGCTTAGGACTAGCGGGAGAGGGAGAGACCCAGTACTTC,CASSLGLAGEGETQYF
14,TRBD1,many,TRBJ2-5,TRBV11-2,TGTGCCAGCAGCTTTGGACAGGCTAAGGGCACCCAGTACTTC,CASSFGQAKGTQYF
14,-,-,TRBJ1-2,TRBV5-1,TGCGCCAGCAGCGGCCAAACCTCTAACTATGGCTACACCTTC,CASSGQTSNYGYTF
14,-,-,TRBJ2-7,TRBV6-1,TGTGCCAGCAGTGAAGCGGTGAGCGGGTTCGAGCAGTACTTC,CASSEAVSGFEQYF
13,-,-,TRBJ2-7,TRBV28,TGTGCCAGCAGTACCACGACAGACTACGAGCAGTACTTC,CASSTTTDYEQYF
16,-,-,TRBJ2-1,TRBV5-1,TGCGCCAGCAGCTTCAAGGGGTTTGGGCTATCGGGTGAGCAGTTCTTC,CASSFKGFGLSGEQFF
19,-,many,TRBJ2-1,TRBV4-1,TGCGCCAGCAGCCTTTCCCTCGGACTAGGGGGGAGGACCTACAATGAGCAGTTCTTC,CASSLSLGLGGRTYNEQFF
13,TRBD1,once,TRBJ1-1,TRBV5-8,TGTGCCAGCAGCCCCCAGGGGGCCACTGAAGCTTTCTTT,CASSPQGATEAFF
16,TRBD2,-,TRBJ2-5,TRBV2,TGTGCCAGCGCCAGCGGGATAAGCCGCGGGTCGGAGACCCAGTACTTC,CASASGISRGSETQYF
18,-,few,TRBJ2-1,TRBV2,TGTGCCAGCAGTTCCGGCACCCCCGGGACCCTCTCCTACAATGAGCAGTTCTTC,CASSSGTPGTLSYNEQFF
14,-,few,TRBJ2-5,TRBV21-1,TGTGCCAGCAGCAAAAGGCTAGAACAGGAGACCCAGTACTTC,CASSKRLEQETQYF
14,TRBD1,once,TRBJ1-2,TRBV5-4,TGTGCCAGCAGCCAGGGACAGACCCTCTATGGCTACACCTTC,CASSQGQTLYGYTF
14,TRBD2,-,TRBJ2-7,TRBV29-1,TGCAGCGTTGGGGCGGGAGGCGGGTCCTACGAGCAGTACTTC,CSVGAGGGSYEQYF
14,-,-,TRBJ2-1,TRBV5-1,TGCGCCAGCAGCTTGGCCACAGGGATGGATGAGCAGTTCTTC,CASSLATGMDEQFF
15,-,-,TRBJ2-2,TRBV6-5,TGTGCCAGCAGCCGAAAGGACAGGAACACCGGGGAGCTGTTTTTT,CASSRKDRNTGELFF
12,-,-,TRBJ1-5,TRBV6-1,TGTGCCAGCAGGGCACAAGGTCAGCCCCAGCATTTT,CASRAQGQPQHF
16,TRBD2,-,TRBJ2-7,TRBV11-2,TGTGCCAGCAGCTTAGTGGTCAGCGGGGATTTTTACGAGCAGTACTTC,CASSLVVSGDFYEQYF
16,TRBD2,-,TRBJ2-3,TRBV9,TGTGCCAGCAGCGCCCCACTAGCGGGCCGCACAGATACGCAGTATTTT,CASSAPLAGRTDTQYF
17,TRBD2,-,TRBJ2-7,TRBV27,TGTGCCAGCAGTTTCCAACCCGGACTAGCGGGAGACTACGAGCAGTACTTC,CASSFQPGLAGDYEQYF
13,TRBD1,-,TRBJ2-1,TRBV2,TGTGCCACACAGGGGAGCTCCTACAATGAGCAGTTCTTC,CATQGSSYNEQFF
15,-,-,TRBJ2-1,TRBV5-5,TGTGCCAGCAGCTCCCCCCGGGGCTCGGAGTATGAGCAGTTCTTC,CASSSPRGSEYEQFF
15,-,-,TRBJ1-1,TRBV25-1,TGTGCCAGCAGTGAATCCTCGGCAGGGGAGGGTGAAGCTTTCTTT,CASSESSAGEGEAFF
15,TRBD1,-,TRBJ2-2,TRBV6-6,TGTGCCAGCAGTAACAGGGGGCGAGACACCGGGGAGCTGTTTTTT,CASSNRGRDTGELFF
15,TRBD2,-,TRBJ2-7,TRBV7-8,TGTGCCAGCAGCTTACGGACTAGCGGGGGCTACGAGCAGTACTTC,CASSLRTSGGYEQYF
15,-,-,TRBJ2-2,TRBV4-1,TGCGCCAGCAGCCAAGTGGGGGGTACGGCCGGGGAGCTGTTTTTT,CASSQVGGTAGELFF
16,TRBD1,-,TRBJ2-7,TRBV25-1,TGTGCCAGCAGTGGAGGGACAGGGGGCTTCTCCTACGAGCAGTACTTC,CASSGGTGGFSYEQYF
14,-,-,TRBJ2-7,TRBV9,TGTGCCAGCAGCCAGGGGATGGGGGGGTACGAGCAGTACTTC,CASSQGMGGYEQYF
12,-,-,TRBJ2-1,TRBV21-1,TGTGCCAGACAGGGCTCCTACAATGAGCAGTTCTTC,CARQGSYNEQFF
16,-,-,TRBJ1-5,TRBV4-3,TGCGCCAGCAGCCAAGAACCGGGACGGAACAATCAGCCCCAGCATTTT,CASSQEPGRNNQPQHF
14,-,-,TRBJ1-2,TRBV5-6,TGTGCCAGCAGCCTAATCGACAGGTCTTATGGCTACACCTTC,CASSLIDRSYGYTF
16,-,few,TRBJ2-3,TRBV30,TGTGCCTGGAGTGTCGGGGACAACATCGGCACAGATACGCAGTATTTT,CAWSVGDNIGTDTQYF
15,-,-,TRBJ2-2,TRBV7-2,TGTGCCAGCAGGGAAAAAGAAGTCAACACCGGGGAGCTGTTTTTT,CASREKEVNTGELFF
14,TRBD1,few,TRBJ1-1,TRBV9,TGTGCCAGCAGCGTACAGGGGGCAAACACTGAAGCTTTCTTT,CASSVQGANTEAFF
17,TRBD2,-,TRBJ2-3,TRBV18,TGTGCCAGCTCCCAGTGGGCTAGCGGAGCCCCAACAGATACGCAGTATTTT,CASSQWASGAPTDTQYF
13,-,few,TRBJ1-2,TRBV19,TGTGCCAGTAGTACGGCAGGGTGGTATGGCTACACCTTC,CASSTAGWYGYTF
14,TRBD2,-,TRBJ2-7,TRBV2,TGTGCCAGCAGGCAGACTAGCGGACGCTACGAGCAGTACTTC,CASRQTSGRYEQYF
12,-,once,TRBJ2-7,TRBV10-3,TGTGCCATCACAAACGACAGGAACAAGCAGTACTTC,CAITNDRNKQYF
18,-,-,TRBJ2-7,TRBV2,TGTGCCAGCAGTGAATTTGGGGGCGGGAGAAGGGTGTCGCGGGAGCAGTACTTC,CASSEFGGGRRVSREQYF
14,-,-,TRBJ1-3,TRBV9,TGTGCCAGCAGCGCCCTGGGACGGGAAAACACCATATATTTT,CASSALGRENTIYF